The TCR beta chain under discussion was sequenced for a study of Graves' ophthalmopathy and Graves' hyperthyroidism. Regarding this clonotype: As yet, its antigen is unknown.

The study amplified TCR beta CDR3 regions using RNA transcripts. A first-round RT-PCR used HTBI primers, followed by a second-round multiplex PCR. Via MiXCR, TCRdb re-called the multiplex PCR reads, giving one row per CDR3 protein. The table includes about 660,000 distinct CDR3 sequences, about 38% detected once. Findings and limits, study-wide: Blood also held most thyroid clonotypes expanded above 0.001 frequency. Researchers report that a 13-signature model separated ophthalmopathy from stable hyperthyroidism, posting about 88% sensitivity and roughly 80% specificity. The model's prediction of ophthalmopathy progression had approximately 68% sensitivity and 72% to 80% specificity.

The CDR3 spans 16 residues. Looked up from germline, CDR1 is SNHLY and CDR2 is FYNNEI. V trimming: 6 bases; J trimming: 1 base; junction bases outside the gene matches: 7. Certain patients, namely those with other autoimmune diseases, uncontrolled infections, pregnancy or lactation, were excluded. This sequence was found in an adult man with Graves' ophthalmopathy. This rearrangement joins TRBV2 to TRBJ1-5; TRBD1 matches 9 bases. The sequencing input was peripheral blood. The chain's CDR3 is CASRRTGGSSNQPQHF. CDR3 sequence (DNA): TGTGCCAGCAGGAGAACAGGGGGCTCGAGCAATCAGCCCCAGCATTTT.